A single sample is the source of the 29 T cell receptor beta chains below, sequenced in a study of sequential checkpoint blockade in melanoma. Specified treatment: randomized to nivolumab then ipilimumab (arm A) or the reverse (arm B). The assay was immunoSEQ multiplex PCR, and TCRdb's table has in-frame clones only and misses some. The repertoire holds fewer than 6,500 clones, with under 30% as singletons. The sequences come from tumor tissue (inferred from file names), collected from a patient given nivolumab and ipilimumab in sequence. The receptors originated from a human donor with melanoma.

The chain recombines TRBV11-3 with TRBJ1-2; 8 bases map to TRBD1. Trimming at V came to 0 bases and at J to 6 bases, leaving 3 bases not matched to a gene. Germline V gene sequence: CDR1 SGHNT, CDR2 YENEEA. The CDR3 contains 14 residues. The CDR3 protein is CASSLETGDHGYTF. In DNA form, the CDR3 reads TGTGCCAGCAGCTTAGAGACAGGGGATCATGGCTACACCTTC.

The chain carries TRBV10-3 and TRBJ2-6, with D perhaps TRBD2 (6 bases). The CDR3 consists of 18 residues. Trimming took 1 base from V and 1 from J, leaving 14 bases between them. Germline CDR1 and CDR2: ENHRY and SYGVKD. Here the CDR3 DNA reads TGTGCCATCAGTGAGTTTAGGGACTTGCGATCTGGGGCCAACGTCCTGACTTTC. The encoded protein is CAISEFRDLRSGANVLTF.

Only a few counts were recorded for this clone. The CDR3 here is CASSGLQTSGTQYF. For the CDR3, the DNA is TGTGCCAGCAGCGGGCTTCAGACTAGCGGTACGCAGTATTTT. The chain joins TRBV9 to TRBJ2-3; 9 bases are shared with TRBD2. V gave up 3 bases and J gave up 8 bases; unmatched junction bases: 7. This CDR3 comprises 14 residues. Germline V gene data show CDR1 as SGDLS and CDR2 as YYNGEE.

The gene calls are TRBV5-1 and TRBJ2-1, with 10 bases matching TRBD2. The V and J ends lost 5 bases and 3 bases, in that order; junction bases with no gene match: 5. Looked up from germline, CDR1 is SGHRS and CDR2 is YFSETQ. The CDR3 has 15 amino acids. CDR3 region: CASRTTSGVYNEQFF. The CDR3 DNA sequence: TGCGCCAGCAGGACCACTAGCGGGGTCTACAATGAGCAGTTCTTC.

The genes are TRBV11-3 and TRBJ2-7; 10 positions match TRBD2. Trimming cost V 5 bases and J 2 bases; bases outside gene matches: 9. This CDR3 contains 16 residues. CDR1 is SGHNT and CDR2 is YENEEA in the germline V gene. The CDR3 protein is CASSRKLAGSPYEQYF. The CDR3 nucleotides read TGTGCCAGCAGCCGTAAACTAGCGGGAAGCCCCTACGAGCAGTACTTC.

The rearrangement links TRBV18 to TRBJ1-5; 9 bases are a match to TRBD1. J gave up 6 bases and V 5 bases, and 8 bases lay outside the gene matches. Germline V gene sequence: CDR1 KGHSH, CDR2 LQKENI. This CDR3 is built from 15 residues. CDR3 sequence: CASSLTGTGFQPQHF. The CDR3 DNA is TGTGCCAGCTCATTAACCGGGACAGGGTTTCAGCCCCAGCATTTT.

In this sample, this clone turned up a few times. The chain is built from TRBV11-3 and TRBJ2-7, with 7 bases matching TRBD2. V trimming: 5 bases; J trimming: 5 bases; junction bases outside the gene matches: 12. The CDR3 extends over 15 amino acids. The V gene's germline CDR1 is SGHNT and CDR2 YENEEA. The CDR3 DNA sequence: TGTGCCAGCAGCCAAAGGGTGCGGGAGCGCCACGAGCAGTACTTC. Its protein is CASSQRVRERHEQYF. Full variable domain (outside the CDR3, taken from reference TRBV11-3 and TRBJ2-7): EAGVVQSPRYKIIEKKQPVAFWCNPISGHNTLYWYLQNLGQGPELLIRYENEEAVDDSQLPKDRFSAERLKGVDSTLKIQPAELGDSAVYLCASSQRVRERHEQYFGPGTRLTVT.

This clone has a count of ten or more. One end of the junction is discordant with germline, which a read error may explain. The chain uses TRBV11-3 and TRBJ1-1; D is undetermined. Germline V lookup: CDR1 SGHNT, CDR2 YENEEA. This CDR3 comprises 15 residues. CDR3 loop: CASSLDAAMNTEAFF. The DNA of the CDR3 is TGTGCCAGCAGCCTAGATGCAGCCATGAACACTGAAGCTTTCTTT. Looking up the rest from reference TRBV11-3 and TRBJ1-1 gives the full variable domain: EAGVVQSPRYKIIEKKQPVAFWCNPISGHNTLYWYLQNLGQGPELLIRYENEEAVDDSQLPKDRFSAERLKGVDSTLKIQPAELGDSAVYLCASSLDAAMNTEAFFGQGTRLTVV.

This clone is large. This sequence joins TRBV9 and TRBJ1-1, with a weak D call TRBD1 (5 bases). The CDR3 consists of 16 residues. V was cut by 0 bases and J by 3 bases, with 15 bases left in between. Germline assignment: CDR1 SGDLS and CDR2 YYNGEE. The CDR3 coding sequence is TGTGCCAGCAGCGTAGGGACGGGGAAGGGGTACACTGAAGCTTTCTTT. This encodes CASSVGTGKGYTEAFF.

This clone was detected only a few times. The chain links TRBV6-8 to TRBJ1-4; possible D gene TRBD1, 5 bases. The CDR3 spans 15 residues. CDR1 MNHGY and CDR2 SAAAGT come from the germline V gene. Trimming left V 1 base short and J 8 bases short, with 14 bases between. CDR3 in amino acids: CASSYYRSDNEKLFF. The CDR3 bases are TGTGCCAGCAGTTACTATAGGTCGGACAACGAAAAACTGTTTTTT.

The chain is built from TRBV19 and TRBJ2-7; 7 nucleotides align to TRBD1. CDR3 length: 14 amino acids. The junction had 8 bases not matched to a gene; V was cut back by 6 bases and J by 3 bases. CDR1 LNHDA and CDR2 SQIVND come from the germline V gene (reference sequence). The CDR3 protein is CASSDPGQFYEQYF. CDR3 DNA: TGTGCCAGTAGCGATCCGGGACAGTTCTACGAGCAGTACTTC.

The sample holds one count of this clone. This chain connects TRBV29-1 to TRBJ1-2; possible D gene TRBD1, 5 bases. Germline V gives CDR1 SQVTM, CDR2 ANQGSEA. The ends were cut back, 6 bases at V and 3 bases at J, with 14 bases in the middle. This CDR3 has 13 amino acids. The CDR3 region has the DNA TGCAGCGTCCCGAGGGAAGGGGACTATGGCTACACCTTC. As protein: CSVPREGDYGYTF. Combining the CDR3 with reference TRBV29-1 and TRBJ1-2 gives the whole variable domain SAVISQKPSRDICQRGTSLTIQCQVDSQVTMMFWYRQQPGQSLTLIATANQGSEATYESGFVIDKFPISRPNLTFSTLTVSNMSPEDSSIYLCSVPREGDYGYTFGSGTRLTVV.

J is TRBJ2-5 and V is TRBV9; 11 bases agree with TRBD2. The trim removed 1 base at V and 4 bases at J, leaving 6 bases unmatched. This CDR3 has 16 residues. CDR1 is SGDLS and CDR2 is YYNGEE in the germline V gene. The CDR3 loop is CASSVRGTSGGETQYF. CDR3 sequence (DNA): TGTGCCAGCAGCGTAAGGGGAACTAGCGGGGGAGAGACCCAGTACTTC.

This clone was counted ten times or more. V gene TRBV11-3 combines with J gene TRBJ1-2, with 9 bases matching TRBD1. Trimming cost V 4 bases and J 5 bases; bases outside gene matches: 8. Germline CDR1 SGHNT, CDR2 YENEEA. The CDR3 contains 15 residues. CDR3: CASSWTGQGEYGYTF. The CDR3 DNA sequence: TGTGCCAGCAGCTGGACGGGACAGGGTGAGTATGGCTACACCTTC.

V is TRBV11-3 and J is TRBJ2-3; 8 bases align to TRBD2. The V and J ends lost 5 bases and 1 base, in that order; junction bases with no gene match: 8. CDR3 length: 16 residues. Germline V lookup: CDR1 SGHNT, CDR2 YENEEA. CDR3 nucleotides: TGTGCCAGCAGCCGGAGGTCAGCGGGGGGCACAGATACGCAGTATTTT. Protein sequence: CASSRRSAGGTDTQYF.

The chain joins TRBV15 to TRBJ1-1; TRBD1 matches at 9 bases. The CDR3 totals 15 residues. The trim removed 4 bases at V and 1 base at J, leaving 4 bases unmatched. Germline CDR1 LNHNV, CDR2 YYDKDF (reference sequence). In DNA form, the CDR3 reads TGTGCCACCAGCATTCGGGGACAGGGGAACACTGAAGCTTTCTTT. Translation gives CATSIRGQGNTEAFF.

The chain uses TRBV29-1 and TRBJ1-1, with D maybe TRBD1 (6 bases). V gave up 6 bases and J gave up 0 bases, with 14 bases separating them. This CDR3 is 14 amino acids long. Germline values: CDR1 SQVTM, CDR2 ANQGSEA. CDR3 region: CSVKKGGVNTEAFF. In nucleotides, the CDR3 is TGCAGCGTCAAAAAAGGGGGAGTGAACACTGAAGCTTTCTTT.

The chain couples TRBV5-1 to TRBJ2-6; 9 bases match TRBD2. The CDR3 has 18 residues. Trimming at V came to 3 bases and at J to 1 base, leaving 8 bases not matched to a gene. In germline, CDR1 is SGHRS, CDR2 YFSETQ. The CDR3 spells CASSWGAGGTSGANVLTF. The CDR3 DNA is TGCGCCAGCAGCTGGGGAGCGGGAGGTACTTCTGGGGCCAACGTCCTGACTTTC. Looking up the rest from reference TRBV5-1 and TRBJ2-6 gives the full variable domain: KAGVTQTPRYLIKTRGQQVTLSCSPISGHRSVSWYQQTPGQGLQFLFEYFSETQRNKGNFPGRFSGRQFSNSRSEMNVSTLELGDSALYLCASSWGAGGTSGANVLTFGAGSRLTVL.

This clone came up a few times. This sequence joins TRBV6-7 and TRBJ1-1; D remains unclear. TRBV6-7 is identified as an open reading frame with a role that is uncertain. This CDR3 comprises 11 residues. The V gene lost 4 bases and the J gene lost 4 bases, with 4 bases spanning the gap. CDR3 sequence (DNA): TGTGCCAGCAGTTTAGGCACTGAAGCTTTCTTT. Its translation: CASSLGTEAFF.

The chain has TRBV6-8 and TRBJ2-1, with D perhaps being TRBD1 or TRBD2 (5 bases each). V shed 2 bases and J shed 6 bases, with 20 bases lying between them. The CDR3 loop spans 17 amino acids. Germline V CDR1 and CDR2: MNHGY, SAAAGT. CDR3 region: CASSYDNRDRLFNEQFF. The CDR3 bases are TGTGCCAGCAGTTACGACAACCGGGACCGCCTCTTCAATGAGCAGTTCTTC.

This clone was picked up a small number of times. The chain recombines TRBV6-8 with TRBJ2-7; 8 bases map to TRBD1. Germline trimming cut 2 bases from V and 1 base from J; bases unmatched to any gene: 7. The CDR3 has 16 amino acids. The germline CDR1 and CDR2 sequences are MNHGY and SAAAGT. CDR3 region: CASSYPTRTGSYEQYF. CDR3 DNA: TGTGCCAGCAGTTACCCAACCAGGACAGGGTCCTACGAGCAGTACTTC.

This clone was counted between two and nine times. The V call is TRBV6-8, the J call TRBJ1-5; D might be TRBD1 (5 bases). The CDR3 length is 17 residues. Germline V CDR1 and CDR2: MNHGY, SAAAGT. V was shortened by 2 bases and J by 3 bases, with 17 bases between the two germline ends. CDR3 bases: TGTGCCAGCAGTTACCCGACAGACAGAGCACTCAATCAGCCCCAGCATTTT. As protein: CASSYPTDRALNQPQHF.

This clone was counted many times. This chain links TRBV11-3 with TRBJ1-1, with D tentatively TRBD1 (5 bases). The germline CDR1 and CDR2 sequences are SGHNT and YENEEA. Trimming left V 8 bases short and J 6 bases short, with 19 bases between. This CDR3 is 14 amino acids long. In DNA, the CDR3 is TGTGCCAGCGGCAAGAGAGGGGCCCAGCCTGAAGCTTTCTTT. It translates to CASGKRGAQPEAFF.

The CDR3 spells CASSSRTGTEASEQYF. The CDR3 bases are TGTGCCAGCTCCTCTCGTACCGGGACAGAAGCGAGCGAGCAGTACTTC. The chain has TRBV18 and TRBJ2-7; 7 positions match TRBD1. Germline loops: CDR1 KGHSH, CDR2 LQKENI. This CDR3 is built from 16 residues. V lost 6 bases, J lost 6 bases, and 17 bases stayed unmatched.

This clone was seen only a few times. V and J are TRBV11-3 and TRBJ2-3; 16 positions agree with TRBD2. Looked up from germline, CDR1 is SGHNT and CDR2 is YENEEA. This CDR3 has 17 amino acids. The junction had 5 bases not matched to a gene; V was cut back by 4 bases and J by 4 bases. The CDR3 region is CASSWGLAGGPPDTQYF. In DNA, the CDR3 is TGTGCCAGCAGCTGGGGACTAGCGGGAGGGCCGCCAGATACGCAGTATTTT.

Only a few counts were recorded for this clone. This chain joins TRBV6-1 and TRBJ1-4; D is undetermined. Per germline, CDR1 MNHNS and CDR2 SASEGT. V was cut by 1 base and J by 4 bases, with 10 bases left in between. The CDR3 totals 15 residues. The CDR3 DNA sequence: TGTGCCAGCAGTGAAGACGGGAGCGGTAATGAAAAACTGTTTTTT. It codes for CASSEDGSGNEKLFF.

V gene TRBV5-1 combines with J gene TRBJ1-2, with 11 positions matching TRBD1. The germline V gene has CDR1 SGHRS and CDR2 YFSETQ. CDR3 length: 15 residues. The ends lost 0 bases at V and 4 bases at J; junction bases unmatched: 2. CDR3 protein: CASSLGTGGGYGYTF. The CDR3 DNA is TGCGCCAGCAGCTTGGGGACAGGGGGCGGCTATGGCTACACCTTC.

In its sample, this clone was seen many times. The chain carries TRBV11-3 and TRBJ2-2; D not certain. Germline V gene data show CDR1 as SGHNT and CDR2 as YENEEA. Trimming shortened V by 5 bases and J by 0 bases, and 7 bases separated the two germline ends. CDR3 length: 14 residues. CDR3 region: CASSQTPNTGELFF. The CDR3 coding sequence is TGTGCCAGCAGCCAGACACCGAACACCGGGGAGCTGTTTTTT. The variable domain in full, with the rest retrieved from reference TRBV11-3 and TRBJ2-2, is EAGVVQSPRYKIIEKKQPVAFWCNPISGHNTLYWYLQNLGQGPELLIRYENEEAVDDSQLPKDRFSAERLKGVDSTLKIQPAELGDSAVYLCASSQTPNTGELFFGEGSRLTVL.

V is TRBV12-5 and J is TRBJ2-1; D is perhaps TRBD1 (6 bases). Looked up from germline, CDR1 is LGHNT and CDR2 is FRNRAP. The CDR3 runs to 19 residues. The DNA of the CDR3 is TGTGCCAGCATCCCCCGAGGGGGAGATAGTGATGGCTCCTACAATGAGCAGTTCTTC. The encoded protein is CASIPRGGDSDGSYNEQFF.